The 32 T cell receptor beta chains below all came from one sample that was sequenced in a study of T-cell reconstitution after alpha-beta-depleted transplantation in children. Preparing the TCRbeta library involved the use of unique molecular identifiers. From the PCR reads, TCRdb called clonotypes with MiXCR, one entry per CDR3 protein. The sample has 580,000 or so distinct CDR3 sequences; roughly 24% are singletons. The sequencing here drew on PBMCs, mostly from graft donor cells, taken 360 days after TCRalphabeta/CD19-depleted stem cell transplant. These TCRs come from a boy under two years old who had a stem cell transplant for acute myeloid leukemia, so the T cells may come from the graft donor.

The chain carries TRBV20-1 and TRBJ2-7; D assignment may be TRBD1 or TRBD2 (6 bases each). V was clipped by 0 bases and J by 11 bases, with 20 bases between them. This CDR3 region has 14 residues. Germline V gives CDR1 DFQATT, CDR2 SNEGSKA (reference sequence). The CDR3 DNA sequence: TGCAGTGCTAGAGAACCCCGACAGGCCTCGGGAGAGTACTTC. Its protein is CSAREPRQASGEYF.

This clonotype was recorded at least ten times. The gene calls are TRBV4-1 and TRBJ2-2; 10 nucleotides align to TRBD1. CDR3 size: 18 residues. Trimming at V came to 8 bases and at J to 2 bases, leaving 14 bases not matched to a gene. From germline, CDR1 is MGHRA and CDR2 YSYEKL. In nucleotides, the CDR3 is TGCGCCAGCCAGGGCCGGGCCGGGACAGGGGCCAACACCGGGGAGCTGTTTTTT. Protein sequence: CASQGRAGTGANTGELFF.

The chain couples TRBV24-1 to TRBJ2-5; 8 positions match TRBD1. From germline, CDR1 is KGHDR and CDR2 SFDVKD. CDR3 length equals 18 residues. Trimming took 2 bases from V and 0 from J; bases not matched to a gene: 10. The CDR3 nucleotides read TGTGCCACCAGTGATTCCGGGACAGGTAGTTGGTACCAAGAGACCCAGTACTTC. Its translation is CATSDSGTGSWYQETQYF.

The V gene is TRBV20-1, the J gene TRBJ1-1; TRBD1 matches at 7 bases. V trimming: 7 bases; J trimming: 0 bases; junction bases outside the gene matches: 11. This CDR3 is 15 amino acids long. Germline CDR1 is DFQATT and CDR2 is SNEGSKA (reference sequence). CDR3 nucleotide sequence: TGCAGTGGAGTCGACAGGGAGGGGTTGAACACTGAAGCTTTCTTT. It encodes CSGVDREGLNTEAFF.

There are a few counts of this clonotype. The CDR3 sequence is CASSYSGQGYNEQFF. The CDR3 DNA sequence: TGTGCCAGCAGTTACTCCGGACAGGGGTACAATGAGCAGTTCTTC. This chain connects TRBV6-5 to TRBJ2-1, with 9 nucleotides matching TRBD1. V was pared by 0 bases and J by 4 bases, with 1 base of the junction left unmatched. From germline, CDR1 is MNHEY and CDR2 SVGAGI. The CDR3 sequence is 15 residues long.

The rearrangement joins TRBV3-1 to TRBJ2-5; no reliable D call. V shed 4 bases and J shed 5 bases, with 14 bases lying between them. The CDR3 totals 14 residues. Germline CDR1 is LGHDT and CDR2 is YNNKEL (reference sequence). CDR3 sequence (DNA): TGTGCCAGCAGCCGAGGACGCCTCAGGGAGACCCAGTACTTC. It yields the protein CASSRGRLRETQYF.

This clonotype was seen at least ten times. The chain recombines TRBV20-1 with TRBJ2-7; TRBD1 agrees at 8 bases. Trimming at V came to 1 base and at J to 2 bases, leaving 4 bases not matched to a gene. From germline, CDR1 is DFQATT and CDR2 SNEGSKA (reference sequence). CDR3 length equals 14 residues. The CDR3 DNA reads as TGCAGTGCTAGAGGGACAGGGTATACCTACGAGCAGTACGTC. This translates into CSARGTGYTYEQYV.

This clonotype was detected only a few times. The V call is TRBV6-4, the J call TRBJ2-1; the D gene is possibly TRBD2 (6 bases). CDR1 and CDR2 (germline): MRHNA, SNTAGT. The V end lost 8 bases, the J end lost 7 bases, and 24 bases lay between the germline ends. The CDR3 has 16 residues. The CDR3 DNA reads TGTGCCAGCGGCAGCGGTACTAGCCCCTTTCGGAATGAGCAGTTCTTC. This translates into CASGSGTSPFRNEQFF.

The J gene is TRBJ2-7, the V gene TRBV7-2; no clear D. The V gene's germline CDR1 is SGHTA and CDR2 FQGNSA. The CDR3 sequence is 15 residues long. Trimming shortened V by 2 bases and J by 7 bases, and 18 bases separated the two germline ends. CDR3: CASSLSVGNPREQYF. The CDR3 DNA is TGTGCCAGCAGCTTATCTGTTGGTAACCCCCGGGAGCAGTACTTC.

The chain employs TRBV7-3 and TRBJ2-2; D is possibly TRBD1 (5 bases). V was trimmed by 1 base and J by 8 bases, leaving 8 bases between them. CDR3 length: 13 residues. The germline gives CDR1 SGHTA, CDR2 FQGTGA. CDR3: CASSLSYRGELFF. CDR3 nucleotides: TGTGCCAGCAGCTTAAGCTACAGGGGGGAGCTGTTTTTT.

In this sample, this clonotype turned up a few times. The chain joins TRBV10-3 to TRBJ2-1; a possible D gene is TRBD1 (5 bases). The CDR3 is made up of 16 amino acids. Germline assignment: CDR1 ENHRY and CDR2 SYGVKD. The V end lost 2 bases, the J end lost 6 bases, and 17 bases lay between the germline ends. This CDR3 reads CAISEGPRSGPNEQFF. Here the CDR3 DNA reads TGTGCCATCAGTGAGGGTCCTAGATCAGGGCCCAATGAGCAGTTCTTC.

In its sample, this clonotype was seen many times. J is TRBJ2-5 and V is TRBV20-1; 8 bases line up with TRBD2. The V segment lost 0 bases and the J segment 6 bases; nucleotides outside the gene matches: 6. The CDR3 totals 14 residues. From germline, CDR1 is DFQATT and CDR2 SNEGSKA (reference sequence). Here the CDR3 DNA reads TGCAGTGCTAGAGACCGGGAGGGGGTAAAGACCCAGTACTTC. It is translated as CSARDREGVKTQYF.

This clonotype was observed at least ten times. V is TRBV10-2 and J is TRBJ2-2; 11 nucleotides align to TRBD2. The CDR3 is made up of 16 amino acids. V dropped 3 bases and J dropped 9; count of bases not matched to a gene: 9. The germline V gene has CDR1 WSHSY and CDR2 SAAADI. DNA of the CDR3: TGCGCCAGCAGTGAAGGTGTAGCGGGGGGGCCGAGGGAGCTGTTTTTT. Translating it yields CASSEGVAGGPRELFF.

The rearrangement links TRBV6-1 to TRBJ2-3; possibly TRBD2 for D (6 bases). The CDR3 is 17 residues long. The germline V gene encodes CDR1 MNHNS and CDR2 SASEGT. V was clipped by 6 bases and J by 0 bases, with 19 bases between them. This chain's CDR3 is CASSLTTGVTSTDTQYF. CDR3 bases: TGTGCCAGCAGCCTAACCACGGGGGTCACCAGCACAGATACGCAGTATTTT.

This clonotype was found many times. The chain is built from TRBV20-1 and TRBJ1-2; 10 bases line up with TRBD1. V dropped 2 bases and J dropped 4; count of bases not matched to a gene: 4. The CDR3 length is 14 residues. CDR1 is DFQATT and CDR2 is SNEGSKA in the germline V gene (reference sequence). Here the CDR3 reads CSARSRDRGYGYTF. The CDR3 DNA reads TGCAGTGCTAGATCCAGGGACAGGGGCTATGGCTACACCTTC.

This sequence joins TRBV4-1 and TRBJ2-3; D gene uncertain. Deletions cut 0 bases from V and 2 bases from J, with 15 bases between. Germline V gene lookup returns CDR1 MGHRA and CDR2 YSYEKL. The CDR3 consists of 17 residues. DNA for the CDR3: TGCGCCAGCAGCCAAGAAAGGGCCTTTGAGCCCACAGATACGCAGTATTTT. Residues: CASSQERAFEPTDTQYF.

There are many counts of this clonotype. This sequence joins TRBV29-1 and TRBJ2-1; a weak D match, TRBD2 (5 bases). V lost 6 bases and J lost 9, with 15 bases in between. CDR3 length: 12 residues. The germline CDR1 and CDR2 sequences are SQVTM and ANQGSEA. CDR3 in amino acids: CSVARFEGEQFF. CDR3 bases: TGCAGCGTCGCCAGGTTTGAGGGTGAGCAGTTCTTC.

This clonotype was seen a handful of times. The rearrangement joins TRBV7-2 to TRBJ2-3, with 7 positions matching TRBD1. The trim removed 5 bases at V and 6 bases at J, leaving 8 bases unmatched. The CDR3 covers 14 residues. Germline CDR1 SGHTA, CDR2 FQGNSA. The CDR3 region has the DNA TGTGCCAGCAGCCCGGACAGGTTTCCGGATACGCAGTATTTT. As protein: CASSPDRFPDTQYF.

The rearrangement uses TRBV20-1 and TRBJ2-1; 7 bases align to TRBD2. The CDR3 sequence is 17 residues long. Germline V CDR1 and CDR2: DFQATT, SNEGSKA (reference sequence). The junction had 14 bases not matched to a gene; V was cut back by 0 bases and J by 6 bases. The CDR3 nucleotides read TGCAGTGCTAGAGAATTTAGGACTAGTGGGTTTGGCAATGAGCAGTTCTTC. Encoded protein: CSAREFRTSGFGNEQFF.

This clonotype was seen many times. CDR3 loop: CSARDLGQSNTEAFF. CDR3 bases: TGCAGTGCTAGAGATCTCGGGCAGTCGAACACTGAAGCTTTCTTT. The chain uses TRBV20-1 and TRBJ1-1; D gene ambiguous. CDR3 length equals 15 residues. Germline V gives CDR1 DFQATT, CDR2 SNEGSKA (reference sequence). V lost 0 bases and J lost 1, with 12 bases in between.

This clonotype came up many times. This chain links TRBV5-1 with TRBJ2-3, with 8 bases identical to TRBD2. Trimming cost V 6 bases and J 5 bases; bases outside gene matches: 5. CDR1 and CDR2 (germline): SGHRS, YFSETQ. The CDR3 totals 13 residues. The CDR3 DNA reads TGCGCCAGCAATCCCGCGGGGGGAGATACGCAGTATTTT. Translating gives CASNPAGGDTQYF.

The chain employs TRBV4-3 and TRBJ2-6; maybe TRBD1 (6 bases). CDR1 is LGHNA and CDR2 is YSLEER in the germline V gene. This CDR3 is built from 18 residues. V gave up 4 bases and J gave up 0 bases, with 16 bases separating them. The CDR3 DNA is TGCGCCAGCAGCCGGGATTCGGACAGCGTCTCTGGGGCCAACGTCCTGACTTTC. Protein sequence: CASSRDSDSVSGANVLTF.

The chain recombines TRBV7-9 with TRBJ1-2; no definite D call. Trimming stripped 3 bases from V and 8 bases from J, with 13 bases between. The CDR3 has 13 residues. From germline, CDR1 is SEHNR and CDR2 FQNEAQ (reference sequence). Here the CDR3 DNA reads TGTGCCAGCAGCTTCACGGGCCCTTTAGGCTACACCTTC. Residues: CASSFTGPLGYTF.

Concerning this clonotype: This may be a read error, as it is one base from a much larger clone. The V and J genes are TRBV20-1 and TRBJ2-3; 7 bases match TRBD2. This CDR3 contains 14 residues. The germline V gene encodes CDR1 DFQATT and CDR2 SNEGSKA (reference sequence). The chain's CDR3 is CSASGEGAPDAQYF. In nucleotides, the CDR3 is TGCAGTGCTAGTGGGGAGGGAGCTCCAGATGCGCAGTATTTT.

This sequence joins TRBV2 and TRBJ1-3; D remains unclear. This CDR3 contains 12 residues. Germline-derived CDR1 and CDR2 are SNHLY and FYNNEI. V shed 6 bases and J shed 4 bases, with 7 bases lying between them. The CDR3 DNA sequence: TGTGCCAGCAGCTCGCGGGGAAACACCATATATTTT. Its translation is CASSSRGNTIYF.

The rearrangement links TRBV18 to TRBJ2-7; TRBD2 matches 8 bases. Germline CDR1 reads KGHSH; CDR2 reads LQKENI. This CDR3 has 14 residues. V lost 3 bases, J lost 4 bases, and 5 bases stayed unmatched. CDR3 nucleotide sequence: TGTGCCAGCTCACCCGGGGGGGGCGGATACGAGCAGTACTTC. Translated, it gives CASSPGGGGYEQYF.

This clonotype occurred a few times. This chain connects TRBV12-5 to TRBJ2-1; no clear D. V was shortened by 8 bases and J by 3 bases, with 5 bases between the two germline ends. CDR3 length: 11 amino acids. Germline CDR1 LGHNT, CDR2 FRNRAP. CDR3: CASRNYNEQFF. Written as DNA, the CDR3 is TGTGCTAGTCGGAACTACAATGAGCAGTTCTTC. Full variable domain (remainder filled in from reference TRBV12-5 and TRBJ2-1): DARVTQTPRHKVTEMGQEVTMRCQPILGHNTVFWYRQTMMQGLELLAYFRNRAPLDDSGMPKDRFSAEMPDATLATLKIQPSEPRDSAVYFCASRNYNEQFFGPGTRLTVL.

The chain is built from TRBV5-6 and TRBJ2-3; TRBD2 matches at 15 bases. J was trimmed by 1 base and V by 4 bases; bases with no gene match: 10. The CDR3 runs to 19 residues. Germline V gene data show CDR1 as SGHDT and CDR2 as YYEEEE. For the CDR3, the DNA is TGTGCCAGCAGCCTCGGGACTAGCGGGGGGTTCAGTGGCACAGATACGCAGTATTTT. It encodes CASSLGTSGGFSGTDTQYF.

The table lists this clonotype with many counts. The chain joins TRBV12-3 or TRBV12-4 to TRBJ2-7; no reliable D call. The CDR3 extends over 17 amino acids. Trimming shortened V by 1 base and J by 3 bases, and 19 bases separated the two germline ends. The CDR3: CASSLDLGRTRLYEQYF. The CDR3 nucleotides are TGTGCCAGCAGTTTAGATTTGGGCCGGACCAGGCTCTACGAGCAGTACTTC.

CDR3 bases: TGCAGTGCTAGAGCAACTAGCGGGGGGGCAGGGGGGACCGGGGAGCTGTTTTTT. Translation gives CSARATSGGAGGTGELFF. The J gene is TRBJ2-2, the V gene TRBV20-1; 13 bases align to TRBD2. The CDR3 spans 18 residues. The J segment lost 5 bases and the V segment lost 1 base, leaving 10 bases of the junction unmatched. The V gene's germline CDR1 is DFQATT and CDR2 SNEGSKA (reference sequence).

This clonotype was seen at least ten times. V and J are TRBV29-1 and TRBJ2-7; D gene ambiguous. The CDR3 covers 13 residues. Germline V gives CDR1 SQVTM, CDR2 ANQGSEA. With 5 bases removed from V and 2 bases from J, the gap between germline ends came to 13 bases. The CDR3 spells CSVWLLSTYEQYF. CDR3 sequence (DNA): TGCAGCGTTTGGCTCCTATCGACCTACGAGCAGTACTTC.

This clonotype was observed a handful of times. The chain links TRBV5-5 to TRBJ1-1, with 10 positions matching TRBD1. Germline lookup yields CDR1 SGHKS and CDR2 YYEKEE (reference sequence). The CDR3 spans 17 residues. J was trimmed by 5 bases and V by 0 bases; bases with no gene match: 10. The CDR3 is CASSLGKTGGLRTEAFF. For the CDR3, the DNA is TGTGCCAGCAGCTTGGGGAAGACAGGGGGCTTGAGGACTGAAGCTTTCTTT.